The present T cell receptor (beta chain) was sequenced within a study of T cell responses to AZD1222 COVID-19 vaccine. Study conclusions and caveats: Increased Spike-specific TCR breadth and depth were observed after two AZD1222 doses. Donors, mostly white British, included more females; clonal diversity was possibly underestimated. After the peak T cell response, and only then, were repertoires sampled. The study identified only six AZD1222 recipients as seropositive at baseline.

Details on this clone: Its antigen is undetermined.

The data were produced by immunoSEQ multiplex PCR, yet TCRdb's version contains in-frame clones alone and is incomplete. The sample carries 150,000 or so clones, roughly nine tenths recorded once. Germline CDR1 reads MNHEY; CDR2 reads SVGAGI. Trimming cost V 4 bases and J 0 bases, with 10 bases left between them. This CDR3 spans 16 amino acids. The source material was peripheral blood, sampled 28 days after the second AZD1222 dose. This TCR came from an adult who received the AZD1222 COVID-19 vaccine. This chain connects TRBV6-5 to TRBJ1-6; D remains ambiguous. The CDR3 nucleotides are TGTGCCAGCAGTTGGACGCTTAGCTCCTATAATTCACCCCTCCACTTT. It is translated as CASSWTLSSYNSPLHF.